This note documents a single T cell receptor (beta chain) sequence. The assay was immunoSEQ multiplex PCR, and TCRdb's table has in-frame clones only and misses some. Here the sample spans approximately 200,000 clones, around nine tenths being singletons. Residents of about two dozen US areas, aged roughly 18 to 95 years, made up the participants. These data belong to a study of blood T cell repertoires in COVID-19. Study background: The recovered donors of Cohort 3 showed two negative PCRs, clearance, or symptom resolution. Samples of COVID-19 (acute and convalescent) were obtained from the United States, Italy and Spain.

The CDR3 has 17 amino acids. Germline V CDR1 and CDR2: SGHRS, YFSETQ. J was trimmed by 1 base and V by 4 bases; bases with no gene match: 13. The TCR comes from a man in his thirties or forties in a cohort exposed to, infected with or recovered from COVID-19 (not recorded which). The chain uses TRBV5-1 and TRBJ2-7, with 8 bases aligning to TRBD1. The specimen was PBMCs or T cells enriched from blood (not recorded which). Here the CDR3 reads CASSQGARTGRSYEQYF. The CDR3 nucleotides read TGCGCCAGCAGCCAGGGGGCGCGGACAGGGAGGTCCTACGAGCAGTACTTC.